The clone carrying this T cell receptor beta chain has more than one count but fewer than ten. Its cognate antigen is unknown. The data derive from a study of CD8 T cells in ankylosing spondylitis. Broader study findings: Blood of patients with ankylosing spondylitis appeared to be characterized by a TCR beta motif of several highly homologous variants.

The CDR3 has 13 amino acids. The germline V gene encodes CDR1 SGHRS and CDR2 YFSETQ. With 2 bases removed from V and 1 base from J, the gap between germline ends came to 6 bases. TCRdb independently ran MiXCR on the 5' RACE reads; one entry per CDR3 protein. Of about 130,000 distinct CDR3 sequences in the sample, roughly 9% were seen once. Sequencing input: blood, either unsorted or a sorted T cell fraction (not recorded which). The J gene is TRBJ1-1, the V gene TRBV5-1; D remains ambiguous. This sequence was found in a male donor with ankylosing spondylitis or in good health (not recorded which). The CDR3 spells CASSFDGNTEAFF. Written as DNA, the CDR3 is TGCGCCAGCAGCTTCGACGGGAACACTGAAGCTTTCTTT.